The 14 T cell receptor beta chains presented below share a single source sample, sequenced in a study of vaccination and CD4 T cells after COVID-19. With the Oncomine TCR Beta short-read assay, DNA from cultured CD4+ T cells was sequenced. TCRdb reprocessed the PCR reads with MiXCR, giving one entry per CDR3 protein. Altogether some 11,000 distinct CDR3 sequences are present, 25% to 40% being singletons, with the ten largest covering approximately 15%. Treatment: approximately 10-day PBMC culture with coronavirus spike peptide pools or control peptides (ViraFEST assay). For these receptors, no antigen is known. Material: CD4+ T cells from blood, cultured in vitro, obtained after SARS-CoV-2 vaccination. The receptors stem from a human donor who had recovered from COVID-19.

The chain recombines TRBV7-3 with TRBJ2-2, with D hard to call. The CDR3 has 15 residues. The germline V gene encodes CDR1 SGHTA and CDR2 FQGTGA. V gave up 2 bases and J gave up 1 base, with 8 bases separating them. The CDR3 spells CASSLFVGNTGELFF. For the CDR3, the DNA is TGTGCCAGCAGCTTATTCGTCGGGAACACCGGGGAGCTGTTTTTT.

In DNA, the CDR3 is TGTGCCAGCCATAGCCCCCAACATGGCTACACCTTC. Translating gives CASHSPQHGYTF. The chain couples TRBV6-1 to TRBJ1-2; D call uncertain. Trimming pared 8 bases from V and 6 bases from J, leaving 13 bases between. Germline V lookup: CDR1 MNHNS, CDR2 SASEGT. The CDR3 runs 12 residues.

The chain is built from TRBV5-1 and TRBJ1-1; D is possibly TRBD1 (5 bases). The CDR3 consists of 16 residues. CDR1 is SGHRS, CDR2 YFSETQ, per germline. The V gene lost 0 bases and the J gene lost 6 bases, with 18 bases spanning the gap. CDR3 in amino acids: CASSLVPGRGSAEAFF. CDR3 nucleotides: TGCGCCAGCAGCTTGGTCCCGGGTAGGGGTTCGGCTGAAGCTTTCTTT.

V gene TRBV20-1 combines with J gene TRBJ1-1; no definite D call. Trimming removed 5 bases at V and 0 bases at J, with 4 bases between. CDR1 is DFQATT, CDR2 SNEGSKA, per germline (reference sequence). The CDR3 consists of 11 residues. CDR3 DNA sequence: TGCAGTGCTCCAATGAACACTGAAGCTTTCTTT. It translates to CSAPMNTEAFF.

The sample holds a few counts of this clonotype. V gene TRBV20-1 combines with J gene TRBJ1-5; D remains ambiguous. The CDR3 sequence is 13 residues long. Trimming stripped 6 bases from V and 3 bases from J, with 12 bases between. Germline assignment: CDR1 DFQATT and CDR2 SNEGSKA (reference sequence). In nucleotides, the CDR3 is TGCAGTGCCATGTTAGGGTTCAATCAGCCCCAGCATTTT. Amino acids: CSAMLGFNQPQHF.

Comments on this clonotype: The CDR3 ends on some other residue instead of the conserved phenylalanine or tryptophan, so this is likely a read error. This chain connects TRBV20-1 to TRBJ2-1, with D tentatively TRBD1 or TRBD2 (5 bases each). Germline assignment: CDR1 DFQATT and CDR2 SNEGSKA (reference sequence). The CDR3 has 11 amino acids. V lost 7 bases to trimming and J lost 3 bases, with 7 bases between them. The CDR3 loop is CSVGVYNEQFY. CDR3 nucleotide sequence: TGCAGTGTGGGGGTCTACAATGAGCAGTTCTAC.

V gene TRBV6-2 or TRBV6-3 combines with J gene TRBJ2-5; D is unclear. Trimming shortened V by 7 bases and J by 3 bases, and 15 bases separated the two germline ends. CDR1 is MNHEY, CDR2 SVGEGT, per germline. CDR3 length: 14 residues. This CDR3 reads CASIQPGYKETQYF. Written as DNA, the CDR3 is TGTGCCAGCATCCAGCCAGGATACAAAGAGACCCAGTACTTC.

The J gene is TRBJ2-7, the V gene TRBV20-1; 8 bases are a match to TRBD2. With 3 bases clipped from V and 1 base from J, the junction kept 8 bases outside the gene matches. Germline V gives CDR1 DFQATT, CDR2 SNEGSKA (reference sequence). The CDR3 has 15 residues. The CDR3 loop reads CSARKGGRWSYEQYF. The CDR3 coding sequence is TGCAGTGCTAGGAAGGGCGGGAGGTGGTCCTACGAGCAGTACTTC.

On this clonotype: It is unclear where the CDR3 begins or ends on the DNA, so no DNA is shown, and the CDR3 is as TCRdb lists it. The genes are TRBV29-1 and TRBJ1-2; no check of the table's D call, TRBD1, against the DNA was made. Both ends counted, the CDR3 spans 12 residues. Per the germline V gene, CDR1 is SQVTM and CDR2 is ANQGSEA. This CDR3 reads CSVGTGITQRLF.

This clonotype was found once. V usage is TRBV19 and J usage is TRBJ2-4; the D gene is possibly TRBD1 (6 bases). Germline V gene data show CDR1 as LNHDA and CDR2 as SQIVND (reference sequence). The CDR3 loop spans 13 amino acids. Between the trimmed V and J ends, which lost 7 bases and 9 bases, there was a span of 16 bases. Here the CDR3 DNA reads TGTGCCAGTAAGGGACAAGGCTCGGGCATTCAGTACTTC. Protein product: CASKGQGSGIQYF.

The chain is built from TRBV7-2 and TRBJ1-5; 8 bases map to TRBD1. Germline lookup yields CDR1 SGHTA and CDR2 FQGNSA. The CDR3 has 17 residues. The trim removed 4 bases at V and 6 bases at J, leaving 14 bases unmatched. This CDR3 is CASSSLPTGGGGQPQHF. The CDR3 DNA is TGTGCCAGCAGCTCCCTCCCAACAGGGGGTGGTGGTCAGCCCCAGCATTTT. Full variable domain (outside the CDR3, taken from reference TRBV7-2 and TRBJ1-5): GAGVSQSPSNKVTEKGKDVELRCDPISGHTALYWYRQSLGQGLEFLIYFQGNSAPDKSGLPSDRFSAERTGGSVSTLTIQRTQQEDSAVYLCASSSLPTGGGGQPQHFGDGTRLSIL.

The chain carries TRBV28 and TRBJ1-4; D is possibly TRBD1 (6 bases). The V gene's germline CDR1 is MDHEN and CDR2 SYDVKM. The CDR3 loop spans 15 amino acids. V was trimmed by 6 bases and J by 3 bases, leaving 14 bases between them. Written as DNA, the CDR3 is TGTGCCAGCAGGTGGGGGCGGGGCCCTAATGAAAAACTGTTTTTT. Its protein product is CASRWGRGPNEKLFF.

V and J are TRBV6-1 and TRBJ1-2, with TRBD1 matching 8 bases. Germline V gene lookup returns CDR1 MNHNS and CDR2 SASEGT. J lost 8 bases, V lost 10 bases, and 12 bases had no gene match. The CDR3 is made up of 13 amino acids. The CDR3 region has the DNA TGTGCCACCCGAGTGGAACAGGGGGTCGGCTACACCTTC. Its protein product is CATRVEQGVGYTF.

The V call is TRBV4-3, the J call TRBJ2-7; possibly TRBD2 for D (6 bases). CDR1 and CDR2 from the germline V gene are LGHNA and YSLEER. This CDR3 has 14 amino acids. Deletions cut 4 bases from V and 3 bases from J, with 13 bases between. The CDR3 spells CASSLLSGDYEQYF. The CDR3 bases are TGCGCCAGCAGCCTCCTTAGCGGAGACTACGAGCAGTACTTC.